This is a list of T cell receptor beta chains from one sample in a study of siplizumab effects on memory and regulatory T cells. Assay: immunoSEQ multiplex PCR; the TCRdb copy retains only in-frame clones and omits some. The sample includes 85,000 to 130,000 clones, about 91% seen only once; the top ten take less than 0.85%. Input material: Tregs sorted from blood. These receptors were obtained from a human donor in good health. Both conserved end residues are part of each CDR3. D genes are given only for firm matches. Clone size is shown for a subset of rows, as once, few, many or a class of expanded clone.

j_gene | abundance | d_gene | v_gene | CDR3nt | CDR3aa
TRBJ2-7 | . | . | TRBV6-6 | TGTGCCAGCAGTTACAAGAGCTCCTACGAGCAGTACTTC | CASSYKSSYEQYF
TRBJ1-3 | . | . | TRBV2 | TGTGCCAGCACTCGACAATCTGGAAACACCATATATTTT | CASTRQSGNTIYF
TRBJ2-5 | . | . | TRBV14 | TGTGCCAGCAGCCAGGCCCTCCTACAGCAAGAGACCCAGTACTTC | CASSQALLQQETQYF
TRBJ2-4 | . | TRBD2 | TRBV19 | TGTGCCAGTAGTATGGGACTAGCGCTTTTTCAGTACTTC | CASSMGLALFQYF
TRBJ2-5 | . | . | TRBV7-7 | TGTGCTAGCAGCCCGACTAGTCCAGAGACCCAGTACTTC | CASSPTSPETQYF
TRBJ2-7 | . | . | TRBV10-3 | TGTGCCATCAGTGAGATAAGGACCTCCTACGAGCAGTACTTC | CAISEIRTSYEQYF
TRBJ1-1 | . | . | TRBV6-1 | TGTGCCAGCAGCCGAGCCTGGGACATGAACACTGAAGCTTTCTTT | CASSRAWDMNTEAFF
TRBJ2-5 | . | . | TRBV7-6 | TGTGCCAGCAGCTTAGACCCCCCCACTTGGCAGGGGGGAGGAGAGACCCAGTACTTC | CASSLDPPTWQGGGETQYF
TRBJ2-7 | . | . | TRBV20-1 | TGCAGTGCTACCGGATCTTACGAGCAGTACTTC | CSATGSYEQYF
TRBJ2-1 | . | . | TRBV27 | TGTGCCAGCAGTCCCCCCTTAGGTACCAACAATGAGCAGTTCTTC | CASSPPLGTNNEQFF
TRBJ2-3 | . | TRBD2 | TRBV29-1 | TGCAGCGTTGAGACGAGACTAGCGGGAGAATACAATACGCAGTATTTT | CSVETRLAGEYNTQYF
TRBJ2-2 | . | TRBD2 | TRBV5-1 | TGCGCCAGCAGCTTTATAGCGGGATTGGACACCGGGGAGCTGTTTTTT | CASSFIAGLDTGELFF
TRBJ1-2 | . | TRBD1 | TRBV28 | TGTGCCAGCAGCCTAACAGGGGAGGTTATCGACTATGGCTACACCTTC | CASSLTGEVIDYGYTF
TRBJ2-1 | . | TRBD2 | TRBV5-1 | TGCGCCAGCAGCGAGCGGGAAGTGAGCTCCTACAATGAGCAGTTCTTC | CASSEREVSSYNEQFF
TRBJ2-1 | . | TRBD2 | TRBV2 | TGTGCCAGCTGGGTCCTAGCGGGATCAAATGAGCAGTTCTTC | CASWVLAGSNEQFF
TRBJ2-7 | . | . | TRBV11-2 | TGTGCCAGCAGCTGGTTGAGCGGAACCCCCTACGAGCAGTACTTC | CASSWLSGTPYEQYF
TRBJ2-4 | . | TRBD2 | TRBV6-5 | TGTGCCAGCAGTTACAGCGGGAGATCCAAAAACATTCAGTACTTC | CASSYSGRSKNIQYF
TRBJ2-2 | . | . | TRBV28 | TGTGCCGCAGGGGTCGGAAACACCGGGGAGCTGTTTTTT | CAAGVGNTGELFF
TRBJ2-1 | . | . | TRBV27 | TGTGCCAGCAGTATCATAGCGTCTTCCTACAATGAGCAGTTCTTC | CASSIIASSYNEQFF
TRBJ1-2 | . | . | TRBV30 | TGTGCCTGGAGTTCCCAGGAAGGAGAGGGCTACACCTTC | CAWSSQEGEGYTF
TRBJ2-2 | . | . | TRBV2 | TGTGCCAGCCTAGCAGGGAACACCGGGGAGCTGTTTTTT | CASLAGNTGELFF
TRBJ1-3 | . | TRBD1 | TRBV11-2 | TGTGCCAGCAGCTACCGGGACAGGCTTACCTCTGGAAACACCATATATTTT | CASSYRDRLTSGNTIYF
TRBJ2-7 | . | . | TRBV4-1 | TGCGCCAGCAGCCAATCGTTCACTTACGAGCAGTACTTC | CASSQSFTYEQYF
TRBJ2-2 | . | TRBD2 | TRBV27 | TGTGCCAGCAGTCTAGCGGGCGACACCGGGGAGCTGTTTTTT | CASSLAGDTGELFF
TRBJ2-2 | . | . | TRBV19 | TGTGCCAGTAGAGTAAGGGGCACCCGGGAGCTGTTTTTT | CASRVRGTRELFF
TRBJ2-5 | . | TRBD1 | TRBV19 | TGTGCCACTATGGACAGGGGGCTCGAGACCCAGTACTTC | CATMDRGLETQYF
TRBJ1-2 | . | . | TRBV29-1 | TGCAGCGTTGATCTATGGGGCCGTAACTATGGCTACACCTTC | CSVDLWGRNYGYTF
TRBJ2-1 | . | . | TRBV27 | TGTGCCAGCAGTTTGGTCGCCTCGGGTGAGCAGTTCTTC | CASSLVASGEQFF
TRBJ2-7 | . | . | TRBV10-2 | TGCGCCACCCAACGGAACATGCTGGGGCCCATAGGCTTC | CATQRNMLGPIGF
TRBJ2-1 | . | TRBD2 | TRBV9 | TGTGCCAGCAGCCCCCCGGGACTAGCGGGACTTGAGCAGTTCTTC | CASSPPGLAGLEQFF
TRBJ2-3 | . | . | TRBV19 | TGTGCCACTTCCCGGGGGTTGGGTGGAAACACAGATACGCAGTATTTT | CATSRGLGGNTDTQYF
TRBJ2-5 | . | TRBD2 | TRBV7-3 | TGTGCCAGCAGCTCGGGACTAGCAGGGCAAGAGACCCAGTACTTC | CASSSGLAGQETQYF
TRBJ1-5 | . | TRBD1 | TRBV30 | TGTGCCTTGGGACAGAACAATCAGCCCCAGCATTTT | CALGQNNQPQHF
TRBJ2-2 | . | TRBD1 | TRBV7-9 | TGTGCCAGCAGCTCGGGACAGGGAATATCGGGCACCGGGGAGCTGTTTTTT | CASSSGQGISGTGELFF
TRBJ1-1 | . | . | TRBV29-1 | TGCAGCGTTGATTGGGGGAACACTGAAGCTTTCTTT | CSVDWGNTEAFF
TRBJ2-7 | . | . | TRBV2 | TGTGCCAGCCTTGAGGGGGGTTCCCCCTACGAGCAGTACTTC | CASLEGGSPYEQYF
TRBJ1-2 | once | TRBD1 | TRBV5-8 | TGTGCCAGCAGCTCCGCCGGGGCAGGGGGCGGTCGTGGCTACACCTTC | CASSSAGAGGGRGYTF
TRBJ2-5 | . | . | TRBV7-3 | TGTGCCAGCAGCCCGGCCGGACGGCAAGAGACCCAGTACTTC | CASSPAGRQETQYF
TRBJ2-5 | . | . | TRBV28 | TGTGCCAGCAGTTTATTTTTTGGGGAGACCCAGTACTTC | CASSLFFGETQYF
TRBJ1-3 | . | . | TRBV7-9 | TGTGCCAGCAGCTTAAATCCGCTGGGAAACTCTGGAAACACCATATATTTT | CASSLNPLGNSGNTIYF
TRBJ1-1 | . | TRBD1 | TRBV10-3 | TGTGCCATCAGGGGGACAGCCAACACTGAAGCTTTCTTT | CAIRGTANTEAFF
TRBJ1-1 | few | . | TRBV7-8 | TGTGCCAGCAGCCCACGGCAACCGGGACTAACCAGGGCTGAAGCTTTCTTT | CASSPRQPGLTRAEAFF
TRBJ1-3 | . | . | TRBV30 | TGTGCCTGGAGTGTAGGGTGGCAGATCTCTGGAAACACCATATATTTT | CAWSVGWQISGNTIYF
TRBJ2-7 | . | . | TRBV30 | TGTGCCTGGAGCACCGGGGAGGGGGGGAGTTACGAGCAGTACTTC | CAWSTGEGGSYEQYF
TRBJ2-1 | . | . | TRBV9 | TGTGCCAGCAGCGTAGATTGGGATGAGCAGTTCTTC | CASSVDWDEQFF
TRBJ2-7 | . | . | TRBV7-9 | TGTGCCAGCAGCTTAGTAGGTGCGGCCGAGCAGTACTTC | CASSLVGAAEQYF
TRBJ2-7 | . | . | TRBV28 | TGTGCCAGCAGTTTCTCCGGGGGCTCCTACGAGCAGTACTTC | CASSFSGGSYEQYF
TRBJ2-5 | . | . | TRBV5-1 | TGCGCCAGCAGCCGACGGGACGTACTCCTCCAAGAGACCCAGTACTTC | CASSRRDVLLQETQYF
TRBJ2-7 | . | . | TRBV27 | TGTGCCAGCAGTTTTGACACTCGGCAGTACTTC | CASSFDTRQYF
TRBJ1-2 | few | . | TRBV2 | TGTGCCAGCACTAGAGTGGCAGGGGAAGGCTACACCTTC | CASTRVAGEGYTF
TRBJ2-3 | . | . | TRBV5-4 | TGTGCCAGCAGCTTAAATACTAGGACAGATACGCAGTATTTT | CASSLNTRTDTQYF
TRBJ2-7 | . | . | TRBV4-2 | TGTGCCAGCAGCCAAGTGGCCAGACTCGAGCAGTACTTC | CASSQVARLEQYF
TRBJ2-1 | once | . | TRBV9 | TGTGCCAGCAGCGTAGTCTCGGCTACTTTGATCGATGAGCAGTTCTTC | CASSVVSATLIDEQFF